This T cell receptor beta chain originates from a study of PD-1 blockade in classical Hodgkin lymphoma (dated by TCRdb to the early 2020s). About the full investigation: Nivolumab dosing was 3 mg/kg intravenously every 2 weeks, continuing until either disease progression or unacceptable toxicity. The study used TCR beta sequencing and CyTOF to define a peripheral blood immune signature of response to PD-1 blockade in classical Hodgkin lymphoma. On the study overall, not on this receptor specifically: The study covered only a single clinical trial cohort, and the causes of the repertoire differences, possibly disease activity or prior therapy, were still not defined. Lower diversity was seen in patients whose nivolumab began less than 1 year after ASCT, and these patients were left out of later analyses so that immune reconstitution would not confound the results. Newly diagnosed patients were reported to have lower baseline TCR diversity than healthy donors, and relapsed/refractory patients were reported to have lower baseline TCR diversity still. A significant rise by C4D1 was seen in CD4+ but not CD8+ TCR diversity (p=0.0027 vs p=0.16), with the rise being most apparent in complete responders (p=0.02). Trial patients achieving complete response had baseline diversity similar to newly diagnosed patients, whereas partial responders and progressors had significantly lower diversity.

The time point label of this sample denotes: cycle 4 day 1 (C4D1), after 5 to 7 weeks of nivolumab. Every trial patient had relapsed following autologous stem cell transplantation, and prior brentuximab vedotin exposure was what differed among cohorts A, B and C. A total of under 70 patients with relapsed/refractory classical Hodgkin lymphoma made up the trial cohort, and each patient's best overall response was complete response, partial response or progressive disease. Single-agent nivolumab was administered to trial patients in the multi-cohort phase II CheckMate 205 trial. Best overall response was determined by an independent review committee according to the 2007 International Working Group response criteria. PBMCs from the trial were collected at three points: immediately before nivolumab initiation (C1D1), and during therapy at cycle 2 day 1 and cycle 4 day 1. After peripheral blood was drawn into 8 mL Vacutainer Cell Preparation Tubes, PBMCs were isolated by centrifugation and then cryopreserved.

The CDR3 runs 13 residues from the cysteine to the phenylalanine. The sequence is cut down to CDR3 DNA, 39 bases in frame from base 1. V is clipped by 6 bases and J by 1 base, and the sequence between their germline boundaries is 9 bases long. The germline V gene sets CDR1 to MNHEY and CDR2 to SVGAGI. The Qiagen DNeasy kit was used to extract genomic DNA from unsorted PBMCs and from the negatively selected CD4+ and CD8+ fractions. TCR beta CDR3 regions were amplified by immunoSEQ multiplex PCR using primers annealing to V and J segments. A synthetic immune receptor repertoire was used to minimize amplification bias, and any remaining bias was removed computationally after sequencing. The paper's processing steps were these. Custom Python scripts were used to quantify repertoire diversity as the Shannon entropy index. Unsorted, CD4+ and CD8+ repertoires were analyzed separately, except for combined analyses in which CD4+ and CD8+ sequences were merged in silico. A clone was considered expanded if an increase in frequency of at least 2-fold after treatment relative to C1D1 was found, and a pseudocount of 0.5 was applied to clones undetected at baseline. Clones with 0 or 1 copy at C1D1 were classified as singleton clones, and clones with 2 or more copies were classified as non-singleton clones. By matching protein sequences in sorted samples from the same patient, clones expanded in unsorted samples were annotated as CD4+, CD8+ or unknown. Wilcoxon tests on paired samples were used to test diversity changes from C1D1 to C4D1. TCRdb re-hosts the immuneACCESS table, in-frame sequences only. Its copies lack some clones; in the studies checked, an unresolved V gene accounts for under half of them, and the cause for the rest is not known. That table furnishes V, J and clone size, whereas the DNA furnished D and trimming. This sample has 100,000 or so clones in its table, and approximately 89% of those were observed once. The ten largest account for around a fifth of the sample.

With regard to this clone: No cognate antigen has been identified for it. Qualities for individual bases were not recorded, and no much larger clone is one base off.

This chain is built from TRBV6-5 and TRBJ1-2; the D gene identity is not certain. The clonotype originates from a human donor with classical Hodgkin lymphoma. This specimen was peripheral blood mononuclear cells (PBMCs), taken before the fourth cycle of nivolumab. Read as DNA, the sequence is TGTGCCAGCAGCCGACTGGATAACTATGGCTACACCTTC. The resulting protein is CASSRLDNYGYTF.